The 30 T cell receptor beta chains presented below share a single source sample, sequenced in a study of blood T cell repertoires in COVID-19. Generated by immunoSEQ multiplex PCR, the TCRdb table keeps only in-frame clones and is missing some. The sample contains about 140,000 clones, roughly 88% of which appear only once. Sequencing was performed on peripheral blood. The receptors derive from a woman aged 55-70 years with acute or convalescent COVID-19.

The chain recombines TRBV7-9 with TRBJ2-3, with D perhaps matching TRBD2 (6 bases). V lost 5 bases and J lost 0, with 12 bases in between. This CDR3 comprises 15 residues. Germline V gene sequence: CDR1 SEHNR, CDR2 FQNEAQ (reference sequence). The chain's CDR3 is CASSPLSGSTDTQYF. DNA of the CDR3: TGTGCCAGCAGCCCCCTTAGCGGTAGCACAGATACGCAGTATTTT.

This sequence joins TRBV27 and TRBJ1-2; maybe TRBD1 (6 bases). The CDR3 covers 12 residues. Germline values: CDR1 MNHEY, CDR2 SMNVEV (reference sequence). V was trimmed by 6 bases and J by 6 bases, leaving 11 bases between them. CDR3 protein: CASRQGKDGYTF. Here the CDR3 DNA reads TGTGCCAGCAGACAGGGAAAGGATGGCTACACCTTC.

The gene calls are TRBV5-1 and TRBJ2-1; 10 nucleotides match TRBD2. After removal of 0 bases from V and 6 bases from J, the junction contained 3 bases not matched to a gene. Germline assignment: CDR1 SGHRS and CDR2 YFSETQ. CDR3 length: 15 amino acids. CDR3 bases: TGCGCCAGCAGCTTGGCCGCTAGCGGGAGCAATGAGCAGTTCTTC. Protein product: CASSLAASGSNEQFF.

This clone appeared a few times. This sequence joins TRBV6-5 and TRBJ1-3; 7 bases fit TRBD1. With V trimmed by 4 bases and J by 8 bases, 5 bases remained unmatched. Germline lookup yields CDR1 MNHEY and CDR2 SVGAGI. The CDR3 contains 13 residues. CDR3: CASSFHRGDTIYF. In DNA form, the CDR3 reads TGTGCCAGCAGTTTCCACAGGGGAGACACCATATATTTT.

This chain links TRBV6-2 or TRBV6-3 with TRBJ1-2; perhaps TRBD1 as D (5 bases). The CDR3 consists of 14 residues. Germline lookup yields CDR1 MNHEY and CDR2 SVGEGT. Trimming took 6 bases from V and 5 from J, leaving 16 bases between them. The DNA for the CDR3 is TGTGCCAGCAGCCCCCCAGGCAGGGCGTATGGCTACACCTTC. Amino acid sequence: CASSPPGRAYGYTF.

The chain uses TRBV5-4 and TRBJ2-3; 10 bases match TRBD2. V trimming: 4 bases; J trimming: 2 bases; junction bases outside the gene matches: 10. The germline gives CDR1 SGHNT, CDR2 YYREEE (reference sequence). This CDR3 region has 17 residues. CDR3 in amino acids: CASSPTAGGYDTDTQYF. In DNA form, the CDR3 reads TGTGCCAGCAGCCCTACAGCGGGGGGGTATGACACAGATACGCAGTATTTT.

V and J are TRBV28 and TRBJ2-5, with 9 bases identical to TRBD1. CDR3 length: 13 residues. Germline V gives CDR1 MDHEN, CDR2 SYDVKM. Trimming took 11 bases from V and 5 from J; bases not matched to a gene: 9. CDR3: CASVGQGRETQYF. In DNA form, the CDR3 reads TGTGCCTCCGTGGGACAGGGCCGGGAGACCCAGTACTTC.

V is TRBV28 and J is TRBJ1-4, with TRBD1 as a possible D gene (5 bases). The CDR3 is 16 amino acids. V dropped 8 bases and J dropped 4 bases, with 20 bases sitting between them. CDR1 is MDHEN, CDR2 SYDVKM, per germline. This chain's CDR3 is CASSWANFRGNEKLFF. DNA of the CDR3: TGTGCCAGCTCCTGGGCCAATTTTAGGGGTAATGAAAAACTGTTTTTT.

The CDR3 protein is CASSIIIFNQPQHF. Written as DNA, the CDR3 is TGTGCCAGTAGTATAATAATTTTCAATCAGCCCCAGCATTTT. The chain recombines TRBV19 with TRBJ1-5; D gene unclear. The CDR3 covers 14 residues. The germline V and J ends were trimmed by 2 bases and 3 bases, with 8 bases remaining between them. Per the germline V gene, CDR1 is LNHDA and CDR2 is SQIVND (reference sequence).

The V call is TRBV9, the J call TRBJ1-4; 7 bases line up with TRBD1. CDR1 is SGDLS, CDR2 YYNGEE, per germline. The CDR3 sequence is 14 residues long. Germline trimming cut 3 bases from V and 5 bases from J; bases unmatched to any gene: 4. The CDR3 nucleotides are TGTGCCAGCAGCGGGGGACAGTACAATGAAAAACTGTTTTTT. Its protein product is CASSGGQYNEKLFF.

The rearrangement joins TRBV5-4 to TRBJ2-4, with D possibly TRBD2 on 6 matching bases. The CDR3 runs 14 residues. The V gene lost 2 bases and the J gene lost 4 bases, with 10 bases spanning the gap. CDR1 is SGHNT, CDR2 YYREEE, per germline (reference sequence). The CDR3: CASSLAGGKNIQYF. CDR3 DNA sequence: TGTGCCAGCAGCTTAGCCGGGGGTAAAAACATTCAGTACTTC. The whole variable domain, remainder taken from reference TRBV5-4 and TRBJ2-4, is ETGVTQSPTHLIKTRGQQVTLRCSSQSGHNTVSWYQQALGQGPQFIFQYYREEENGRGNFPPRFSGLQFPNYSSELNVNALELDDSALYLCASSLAGGKNIQYFGAGTRLSVL.

This sequence joins TRBV6-5 and TRBJ2-5; 7 nucleotides match TRBD1. The CDR3 runs to 15 residues. Germline loops: CDR1 MNHEY, CDR2 SVGAGI. V was clipped by 6 bases and J by 5 bases; unmatched bases: 12. This chain's CDR3 is CASSLGTALGETQYF. CDR3 DNA sequence: TGTGCCAGCAGCCTCGGGACAGCCCTCGGGGAGACCCAGTACTTC.

The rearrangement joins TRBV2 to TRBJ1-1, with D hard to call. The germline CDR1 and CDR2 sequences are SNHLY and FYNNEI. V lost 6 bases, J lost 4 bases, and 12 bases lay in between. The CDR3 is 13 amino acids. The CDR3: CASRRGPTTEAFF. The CDR3 nucleotides are TGTGCCAGCAGGCGAGGGCCGACCACTGAAGCTTTCTTT.

This rearrangement joins TRBV28 to TRBJ2-5; 10 bases are shared with TRBD1. The CDR3 sequence is 13 residues long. Germline values: CDR1 MDHEN, CDR2 SYDVKM. V lost 10 bases, J lost 8 bases, and 10 bases stayed unmatched. CDR3 sequence: CATFSGTGETQYF. CDR3 nucleotide sequence: TGTGCCACCTTCTCCGGGACAGGGGAAACCCAGTACTTC.

The rearrangement links TRBV4-1 to TRBJ1-1; 7 positions match TRBD1. This CDR3 is built from 15 residues. Looked up from germline, CDR1 is MGHRA and CDR2 is YSYEKL. V trimming: 1 base; J trimming: 0 bases; junction bases outside the gene matches: 2. CDR3 bases: TGCGCCAGCAGCCAAGTTGGGACAGTGAACACTGAAGCTTTCTTT. It translates to CASSQVGTVNTEAFF.

This chain links TRBV19 with TRBJ2-7; TRBD2 might be the D (5 bases). This CDR3 region has 15 residues. CDR1 and CDR2 (germline): LNHDA, SQIVND (reference sequence). V lost 2 bases and J 0 bases, leaving 11 bases between the germline ends. CDR3 DNA: TGTGCCAGTAGTATACATAAAGGAGGCTCCTACGAGCAGTACTTC. The encoded protein is CASSIHKGGSYEQYF. Full variable domain (remainder filled in from reference TRBV19 and TRBJ2-7): DGGITQSPKYLFRKEGQNVTLSCEQNLNHDAMYWYRQDPGQGLRLIYYSQIVNDFQKGDIAEGYSVSREKKESFPLTVTSAQKNPTAFYLCASSIHKGGSYEQYFGPGTRLTVT.

J is TRBJ1-4 and V is TRBV28, with D unresolved. With 3 bases removed from V and 5 bases from J, the gap between germline ends came to 10 bases. The CDR3 has 14 residues. Germline CDR1 MDHEN, CDR2 SYDVKM. The CDR3 nucleotides read TGTGCCAGCAGTTTGAGCGGGGTAAATGAAAAACTGTTTTTT. It codes for CASSLSGVNEKLFF.

The gene calls are TRBV25-1 and TRBJ2-3, with a weak D call TRBD2 (7 bases). Trimming stripped 1 base from V and 4 bases from J, with 15 bases between. Germline CDR1 reads MGHDK; CDR2 reads SYGVNS. CDR3 length: 16 residues. The CDR3 protein is CASSEFGGRGADTQYF. The CDR3 nucleotides read TGTGCCAGCAGTGAATTTGGGGGCCGGGGGGCAGATACGCAGTATTTT.

The rearrangement links TRBV5-1 to TRBJ1-2, with 7 bases lining up with TRBD1. The CDR3 runs 13 residues. CDR1 and CDR2 from the germline V gene are SGHRS and YFSETQ. J was trimmed by 8 bases and V by 2 bases; bases with no gene match: 6. The CDR3 region is CASSFTQGPGYTF. CDR3 sequence (DNA): TGCGCCAGCAGCTTTACACAGGGGCCGGGCTACACCTTC.

The J gene is TRBJ2-1, the V gene TRBV9; the match to TRBD2 covers 11 bases. The CDR3 spans 16 residues. Germline values: CDR1 SGDLS, CDR2 YYNGEE. The V segment lost 0 bases and the J segment 4 bases; nucleotides outside the gene matches: 3. CDR3 loop: CASSVDLAGGYNEQFF. The DNA of the CDR3 is TGTGCCAGCAGCGTAGACCTAGCGGGGGGATACAATGAGCAGTTCTTC.

The CDR3 spells CASSLVGAGGEKLFF. Here the CDR3 DNA reads TGTGCCAGCAGCTTAGTTGGCGCAGGAGGTGAAAAACTGTTTTTT. The gene calls are TRBV7-2 and TRBJ1-4; no definite D call. The V and J ends lost 1 base and 7 bases respectively, with 13 bases between them. This CDR3 is built from 15 residues. Germline V gene data show CDR1 as SGHTA and CDR2 as FQGNSA.

CDR3 in amino acids: CASSLCKGGGEKLFF. CDR3 in DNA: TGTGCCAGCAGCCTGTGCAAGGGGGGGGGCGAAAAACTGTTTTTT. The chain has TRBV3-1 (or the pseudogene TRBV3-2) and TRBJ1-4, with a possible D match to TRBD1 (6 bases). V lost 4 bases, J lost 8 bases, and 17 bases lay in between. The CDR3 is 15 residues long. Germline CDR1 is LGHDT and CDR2 is YNNKEL (reference sequence).

The rearrangement joins TRBV20-1 to TRBJ1-1; unclear D gene. Trimming removed 6 bases from V and 5 bases from J, with 10 bases in between. The germline gives CDR1 DFQATT, CDR2 SNEGSKA (reference sequence). This CDR3 is 11 amino acids long. This CDR3 reads CSAVGRTEAFF. The CDR3 DNA sequence: TGCAGTGCGGTCGGGAGGACTGAAGCTTTCTTT.

This chain links TRBV5-6 with TRBJ1-4; 11 bases are a match to TRBD1. The CDR3 covers 17 residues. The trim removed 0 bases at V and 3 bases at J, leaving 4 bases unmatched. Germline V CDR1 and CDR2: SGHDT, YYEEEE. CDR3 loop: CASSLGTGGFSNEKLFF. The CDR3 DNA sequence: TGTGCCAGCAGCTTGGGGACAGGGGGCTTCTCTAATGAAAAACTGTTTTTT.

The V and J genes are TRBV18 and TRBJ1-1; unclear D gene. Germline V gives CDR1 KGHSH, CDR2 LQKENI. The CDR3 runs 16 residues. The V gene lost 0 bases and the J gene lost 0 bases, with 11 bases spanning the gap. CDR3 region: CASSPPAGGMNTEAFF. CDR3 DNA sequence: TGTGCCAGCTCACCACCGGCCGGCGGGATGAACACTGAAGCTTTCTTT.

The chain links TRBV28 to TRBJ1-5; possibly TRBD1 for D (5 bases). CDR3 length equals 13 residues. CDR1 is MDHEN, CDR2 SYDVKM, per germline. Trimming cost V 6 bases and J 7 bases, with 13 bases left between them. In nucleotides, the CDR3 is TGTGCCAGCAGGTGGGGGGTAGGCCAGCCCCAGCATTTT. Translating gives CASRWGVGQPQHF.

The CDR3 DNA sequence: TGTGCCAGCAGCTTAGGCCGAGGGAGGACTTTCTACACCTTC. Protein: CASSLGRGRTFYTF. V is TRBV11-2 and J is TRBJ1-2, with D uncertain. Germline assignment: CDR1 SGHAT and CDR2 FQNNGV. The CDR3 extends over 14 amino acids. Deletions cut 1 base from V and 10 bases from J, with 16 bases between.

V is TRBV2 and J is TRBJ1-4; D possibly corresponds to TRBD1 (6 bases). The V gene's germline CDR1 is SNHLY and CDR2 FYNNEI. There are 14 residues in the CDR3. V lost 7 bases and J 8 bases, leaving 17 bases between the germline ends. The CDR3 DNA is TGTGCCAGCAAATTGAGGGACAATGGCGAAAAACTGTTTTTT. Amino acid sequence: CASKLRDNGEKLFF.

In this sample, this clone turned up a few times. The chain combines TRBV18 with TRBJ1-6, with 11 bases fitting TRBD1. Trimming took 6 bases from V and 3 from J; bases not matched to a gene: 13. This CDR3 is 19 amino acids long. CDR1 is KGHSH, CDR2 LQKENI, per germline. The chain's CDR3 is CASSAEEPGQGDYNSPLHF. CDR3 coding DNA: TGTGCCAGCTCGGCGGAGGAACCGGGACAGGGGGACTATAATTCACCCCTCCACTTT.

The chain joins TRBV5-1 to TRBJ1-1, with D possibly matching TRBD1 (5 bases). Trimming took 2 bases from V and 1 from J, leaving 9 bases between them. This CDR3 spans 14 amino acids. From germline, CDR1 is SGHRS and CDR2 YFSETQ. CDR3 amino acids: CASSLQAENTEAFF. The CDR3 region has the DNA TGCGCCAGCAGCTTACAGGCGGAGAACACTGAAGCTTTCTTT. The full variable domain, in which reference TRBV5-1 and TRBJ1-1 provide the parts outside the CDR3, is KAGVTQTPRYLIKTRGQQVTLSCSPISGHRSVSWYQQTPGQGLQFLFEYFSETQRNKGNFPGRFSGRQFSNSRSEMNVSTLELGDSALYLCASSLQAENTEAFFGQGTRLTVV.